The 32 T cell receptor beta chains listed next were all sequenced from one sample in a study of CD8+ T cells in alopecia areata. Treatment indicated: oral pan-JAK inhibitor, 5-10 mg twice daily. RNA extraction and reverse transcription yielded cDNA as sequencing template. Only in-frame clones appear in the TCRdb table, and some are missing; sequencing was by immunoSEQ multiplex PCR. The table shows roughly 170,000 clones, with 58% occurring only once. The material sequenced was CD8+ T cells sorted from blood, taken at week 24, from a patient treated with tofacitinib. The receptor set was obtained from a human donor with alopecia areata.

The chain links TRBV7-9 to TRBJ1-6, with 9 bases matching TRBD1. V shed 2 bases and J 4 bases; nucleotides not matched to a gene: 3. The CDR3 has 16 amino acids. Germline-derived CDR1 and CDR2 are SEHNR and FQNEAQ (reference sequence). The CDR3 coding sequence is TGTGCCAGCAGCTTAAGAGGGACAGGGTATAATTCACCCCTCCACTTT. Its translation is CASSLRGTGYNSPLHF.

This clone is a singleton in its sample. The chain couples TRBV27 to TRBJ2-3; weak D call: TRBD1 (6 bases). The CDR3 is 13 amino acids. The V end was cut by 5 bases, the J end by 4 bases, with 10 bases between. Germline V CDR1 and CDR2: MNHEY, SMNVEV (reference sequence). CDR3: CASSPQGPDTQYF. CDR3 coding DNA: TGTGCCAGCAGTCCACAGGGCCCAGATACGCAGTATTTT.

This clone was recorded a few times. This chain links TRBV4-1 with TRBJ2-3, with D possibly TRBD2 on 6 matching bases. CDR3 length: 18 residues. The germline V gene has CDR1 MGHRA and CDR2 YSYEKL. Trimming cost V 0 bases and J 2 bases, with 18 bases left between them. CDR3 in amino acids: CASSQDPGGIGYTDTQYF. DNA of the CDR3: TGCGCCAGCAGCCAAGACCCAGGCGGGATAGGCTACACAGATACGCAGTATTTT.

V and J are TRBV6-5 and TRBJ2-3, with no clear D. The length of the CDR3 is 13 residues. Per the germline V gene, CDR1 is MNHEY and CDR2 is SVGAGI. V lost 6 bases and J 2 bases, leaving 9 bases between the germline ends. The CDR3 protein is CASRLETTDTQYF. The CDR3, as DNA: TGTGCCAGCAGACTCGAGACCACAGATACGCAGTATTTT.

This clone was picked up a small number of times. The V call is TRBV13, the J call TRBJ2-5; no clear D gene. Germline V CDR1 and CDR2: PRHDT, FYEKMQ (reference sequence). This CDR3 is 15 amino acids long. The V end was cut by 1 base, the J end by 5 bases, with 14 bases between. The CDR3 region has the DNA TGTGCCAGCAGCTTAGCTGTCCCGTCGTGGGAGACCCAGTACTTC. Translating it yields CASSLAVPSWETQYF.

This chain links TRBV25-1 with TRBJ2-7; 9 nucleotides align to TRBD1. The CDR3 is made up of 15 amino acids. Trimming cost V 6 bases and J 5 bases; bases outside gene matches: 11. CDR1 and CDR2 from the germline V gene are MGHDK and SYGVNS. The CDR3 protein is CASRGPGQGIHEQYF. Written as DNA, the CDR3 is TGTGCCAGCAGGGGGCCGGGACAGGGTATTCACGAGCAGTACTTC.

Only a few counts were recorded for this clone. The chain links TRBV29-1 to TRBJ1-1; D is perhaps TRBD1 (6 bases). CDR1 and CDR2 from the germline V gene are SQVTM and ANQGSEA. The V end was cut by 7 bases, the J end by 0 bases, with 21 bases between. The CDR3 spans 16 residues. The CDR3 sequence: CSARGGPQIMNTEAFF. In DNA, the CDR3 is TGCAGCGCACGCGGGGGGCCCCAAATCATGAACACTGAAGCTTTCTTT.

Written as DNA, the CDR3 is TGTGCCAGCAGTTTGACACGTACCTACGAGCAGTACTTC. Encoded protein: CASSLTRTYEQYF. The rearrangement links TRBV6-1 to TRBJ2-7, with unresolved D. CDR1 and CDR2 from the germline V gene are MNHNS and SASEGT. The CDR3 length is 13 residues. V lost 5 bases and J 2 bases, leaving 10 bases between the germline ends.

This clone came up a few times. CDR3 sequence reads: CAWSSDSREQFF. In DNA, the CDR3 is TGTGCCTGGAGTTCAGACAGCCGCGAGCAGTTCTTC. V is TRBV30 and J is TRBJ2-1, with D possibly matching TRBD1 (5 bases). The CDR3 extends over 12 amino acids. V lost 2 bases, J lost 10 bases, and 12 bases lay in between. Germline CDR1 reads GTSNPN; CDR2 reads SVGIG (reference sequence).

V is TRBV5-6 and J is TRBJ2-5, with D possibly being TRBD1 or TRBD2 (5 bases each). V gave up 2 bases and J gave up 4 bases, with 18 bases separating them. CDR1 SGHDT and CDR2 YYEEEE come from the germline V gene. The CDR3 has 16 amino acids. In DNA, the CDR3 is TGTGCCAGCAGCTTAGCAGGGACCATACAGAGAGAGACCCAGTACTTC. The encoded protein is CASSLAGTIQRETQYF.

This rearrangement joins TRBV2 to TRBJ2-7, with D possibly being TRBD1 or TRBD2 (5 bases each). Germline V gives CDR1 SNHLY, CDR2 FYNNEI. The CDR3 sequence is 14 residues long. Trimming removed 0 bases from V and 2 bases from J, with 8 bases in between. The CDR3 loop is CASSEAGTTYEQYF. CDR3 bases: TGTGCCAGCAGTGAAGCAGGGACGACCTACGAGCAGTACTTC.

The chain uses TRBV6-5 and TRBJ1-1; TRBD1 matches at 7 bases. Trimming took 2 bases from V and 6 from J; bases not matched to a gene: 6. From germline, CDR1 is MNHEY and CDR2 SVGAGI. The CDR3 length is 14 residues. In nucleotides, the CDR3 is TGTGCCAGCAGTTACGCCGAGACAGGGCCTGAAGCTTTCTTT. This encodes CASSYAETGPEAFF.

The rearrangement joins TRBV15 to TRBJ2-1; possibly TRBD2 for D (7 bases). From germline, CDR1 is LNHNV and CDR2 YYDKDF (reference sequence). V gave up 3 bases and J gave up 8 bases, with 17 bases separating them. The CDR3 contains 15 residues. CDR3: CATSRRGGHVDEQFF. For the CDR3, the DNA is TGTGCCACCAGCAGGCGCGGGGGACATGTCGATGAGCAGTTCTTC.

This chain connects TRBV13 to TRBJ2-7; D is unresolved. V shed 2 bases and J shed 1 base, with 9 bases lying between them. The length of the CDR3 is 14 residues. Looked up from germline, CDR1 is PRHDT and CDR2 is FYEKMQ (reference sequence). As DNA, the CDR3 is TGTGCCAGCAGCTTACGAGGCAGGTCCTACGAGCAGTACTTC. Encoded protein: CASSLRGRSYEQYF. The full variable domain, its missing parts supplied by reference TRBV13 and TRBJ2-7, is AAGVIQSPRHLIKEKRETATLKCYPIPRHDTVYWYQQGPGQDPQFLISFYEKMQSDKGSIPDRFSAQQFSDYHSELNMSSLELGDSALYFCASSLRGRSYEQYFGPGTRLTVT.

This clone appeared once. J is TRBJ1-2 and V is TRBV7-8; tentatively, D is TRBD1 (6 bases). This CDR3 has 16 amino acids. V lost 0 bases and J lost 8, with 19 bases in between. Germline CDR1 reads SGHVS; CDR2 reads FQNEAQ. CDR3 nucleotides: TGTGCCAGCAGCTTAGCGAGCAGGGGCGGATTCGGAGGCTACACCTTC. Protein sequence: CASSLASRGGFGGYTF.

The V gene is TRBV6-5, the J gene TRBJ1-5, with D unclear. Trimming removed 7 bases from V and 6 bases from J, with 13 bases in between. Germline V gene sequence: CDR1 MNHEY, CDR2 SVGAGI. CDR3 length equals 13 residues. The CDR3 DNA reads as TGTGCCAGCACGCAGGCTCTCTCTCAGCCCCAGCATTTT. It encodes CASTQALSQPQHF.

This clone was found a few times. The CDR3 bases are TGTGCCACCCTTTCCGGAGCCGAGCAGTACTTC. Residues: CATLSGAEQYF. The chain is built from TRBV6-6 and TRBJ2-7, with no clear D. V shed 10 bases and J shed 6 bases, with 13 bases lying between them. Looked up from germline, CDR1 is MNHNY and CDR2 is SVGAGI (reference sequence). This CDR3 region has 11 residues.

The rearrangement joins TRBV13 to TRBJ2-2; maybe TRBD2 (6 bases). The V gene's germline CDR1 is PRHDT and CDR2 FYEKMQ (reference sequence). This CDR3 is built from 17 residues. The germline V and J ends were trimmed by 5 bases and 4 bases, with 20 bases remaining between them. The CDR3, as DNA: TGTGCCAGCAGCCTCCGGGGAGGAAGTATAGCCACCGGGGAGCTGTTTTTT. Its protein product is CASSLRGGSIATGELFF.

V gene TRBV27 combines with J gene TRBJ2-3; D ambiguous. CDR3 length: 14 amino acids. Trimming stripped 6 bases from V and 2 bases from J, with 12 bases between. Per germline, CDR1 MNHEY and CDR2 SMNVEV (reference sequence). The CDR3 DNA is TGTGCCAGCAGCCGGAACAGAAACACAGATACGCAGTATTTT. It yields the protein CASSRNRNTDTQYF.

This clone came up a few times. The chain recombines TRBV20-1 with TRBJ2-7, with D unresolved. Looked up from germline, CDR1 is DFQATT and CDR2 is SNEGSKA (reference sequence). The germline V and J ends were trimmed by 6 bases and 1 base, with 7 bases remaining between them. This CDR3 comprises 11 residues. CDR3 sequence: CSARKSYEQYF. CDR3 sequence (DNA): TGCAGTGCGCGGAAGTCCTACGAGCAGTACTTC.

The chain recombines TRBV15 with TRBJ1-6, with D unclear. There are 14 residues in the CDR3. Germline V gene sequence: CDR1 LNHNV, CDR2 YYDKDF (reference sequence). V shed 3 bases and J shed 0 bases, with 3 bases lying between them. For the CDR3, the DNA is TGTGCCACCAGCAGGAGCTCCTATAATTCACCCCTCCACTTT. It yields the protein CATSRSSYNSPLHF.

This clone was counted between two and nine times. The chain combines TRBV29-1 with TRBJ2-7; D is unclear. The germline gives CDR1 SQVTM, CDR2 ANQGSEA. CDR3 size: 13 residues. Trimming left V 2 bases short and J 1 base short, with 9 bases between. The CDR3 loop is CSVEFPVSYEQYF. The CDR3 coding sequence is TGCAGCGTTGAATTCCCGGTGTCCTACGAGCAGTACTTC.

This chain joins TRBV9 and TRBJ2-7, with D maybe TRBD2 (5 bases). V lost 2 bases and J lost 1, with 13 bases in between. This CDR3 has 15 amino acids. Per the germline V gene, CDR1 is SGDLS and CDR2 is YYNGEE. The CDR3 spells CASSVGPGLSYEQYF. As DNA, the CDR3 is TGTGCCAGCAGCGTTGGGCCAGGACTTTCCTACGAGCAGTACTTC.

This chain links TRBV27 with TRBJ2-7; D not resolved. V lost 6 bases and J lost 0, with 15 bases in between. This CDR3 contains 15 residues. Germline V gene sequence: CDR1 MNHEY, CDR2 SMNVEV (reference sequence). The CDR3 bases are TGTGCCAGCAGCCTCTCCTTTCCTAGCTCCTACGAGCAGTACTTC. Translated: CASSLSFPSSYEQYF.

The gene calls are TRBV5-6 and TRBJ2-1, with D unresolved. V lost 4 bases and J lost 7, with 9 bases in between. There are 12 residues in the CDR3. The germline V gene encodes CDR1 SGHDT and CDR2 YYEEEE. The CDR3 protein is CASSLTLNEQFF. DNA of the CDR3: TGTGCCAGCAGCCTCACTCTTAATGAGCAGTTCTTC.

This clone was detected a few times. Other DNA sequences from this sample encode an identical CDR3 as well. This chain connects TRBV29-1 to TRBJ2-1; D gene ambiguous. The CDR3 runs to 11 residues. The V gene lost 3 bases and the J gene lost 6 bases, with 6 bases spanning the gap. The germline V gene has CDR1 SQVTM and CDR2 ANQGSEA. CDR3 region: CSVDRVNEQFF. The CDR3 coding sequence is TGCAGCGTTGATCGGGTCAATGAGCAGTTCTTC.

This chain joins TRBV29-1 and TRBJ1-2, with D hard to call. Germline-derived CDR1 and CDR2 are SQVTM and ANQGSEA. Trimming pared 0 bases from V and 6 bases from J, leaving 8 bases between. The length of the CDR3 is 12 residues. CDR3 nucleotides: TGCAGCGTTGAAGATCATTGGGATGGCTACACCTTC. The encoded protein is CSVEDHWDGYTF.

This chain links TRBV10-3 with TRBJ2-1, with D hard to call. Germline V CDR1 and CDR2: ENHRY, SYGVKD. V was shortened by 10 bases and J by 9 bases, with 13 bases between the two germline ends. The CDR3 is 11 amino acids. CDR3 sequence (DNA): TGTGCCAGTCGTGTTGGGGTTGAGCAGTTCTTC. Residues: CASRVGVEQFF.

This clone has a handful of counts. Because the CDR3's place on the DNA is in doubt, the DNA is left out and the CDR3 is given as listed by TCRdb. This rearrangement joins TRBV27 to TRBJ2-4; the table's D gene call, TRBD1, was not cross checked with the DNA. The CDR3 numbers 12 amino acids, ends counted. CDR1 and CDR2 from the germline V gene are MNHEY and SMNVEV (reference sequence). The CDR3 reads CASSVGLGAWYF.

The chain combines TRBV5-4 with TRBJ2-7; TRBD1 is a possible D gene (6 bases). The CDR3 is 13 residues long. Germline lookup yields CDR1 SGHNT and CDR2 YYREEE (reference sequence). The V end lost 1 base, the J end lost 5 bases, and 10 bases lay between the germline ends. CDR3 nucleotide sequence: TGTGCCAGCAGCTTGCTAGGGGGTGACGAGCAGTACTTC. It codes for CASSLLGGDEQYF. The entire variable domain, with the rest obtained from reference TRBV5-4 and TRBJ2-7, is as follows: ETGVTQSPTHLIKTRGQQVTLRCSSQSGHNTVSWYQQALGQGPQFIFQYYREEENGRGNFPPRFSGLQFPNYSSELNVNALELDDSALYLCASSLLGGDEQYFGPGTRLTVT.

This clone was counted a few times. V is TRBV4-1 and J is TRBJ2-1, with 11 bases lining up with TRBD1. CDR1 MGHRA and CDR2 YSYEKL come from the germline V gene. The junction had 5 bases not matched to a gene; V was cut back by 2 bases and J by 8 bases. The CDR3 is made up of 15 amino acids. The CDR3 here is CASSQSDRGLDEQFF. DNA of the CDR3: TGCGCCAGCAGCCAATCGGACAGGGGGCTAGATGAGCAGTTCTTC.

J is TRBJ2-7 and V is TRBV5-6, with D hard to call. V lost 3 bases and J 2 bases, leaving 6 bases between the germline ends. CDR3 size: 12 residues. CDR1 and CDR2 (germline): SGHDT, YYEEEE. The CDR3 loop reads CASSWMTYEQYF. In DNA, the CDR3 is TGTGCCAGCAGCTGGATGACCTACGAGCAGTACTTC.